Shown below are 23 T cell receptor beta chains from a single sample sequenced in a study of cytomegalovirus exposure and HLA in healthy donors. Clones were sequenced by immunoSEQ multiplex PCR, and TCRdb holds only the in-frame ones, with some missing. The repertoire holds about 250,000 clones, with roughly 87% as singletons. Sequenced: PBMCs. The receptors here all came from a young man in good health and CMV-seropositive.

J is TRBJ2-1 and V is TRBV5-4; 9 bases are shared with TRBD2. Germline V gene lookup returns CDR1 SGHNT and CDR2 YYREEE (reference sequence). The CDR3 extends over 15 amino acids. V lost 3 bases, J lost 6 bases, and 7 bases stayed unmatched. The CDR3 is CASSYYSGRINEQFF. In DNA form, the CDR3 reads TGTGCCAGCAGCTACTATAGCGGGAGAATCAATGAGCAGTTCTTC.

The rearrangement uses TRBV27 and TRBJ1-1; D not resolved. Germline loops: CDR1 MNHEY, CDR2 SMNVEV (reference sequence). V lost 3 bases, J lost 1 base, and 9 bases lay in between. The CDR3 extends over 14 amino acids. The CDR3 loop is CASSLASWNTEAFF. The CDR3 nucleotides read TGTGCCAGCAGTTTGGCCAGCTGGAACACTGAAGCTTTCTTT.

The rearrangement links TRBV11-2 to TRBJ1-5; D is undetermined. Trimming left V 6 bases short and J 7 bases short, with 13 bases between. The CDR3 is 13 amino acids. The germline V gene has CDR1 SGHAT and CDR2 FQNNGV. The CDR3: CASSRERGQPQHF. In nucleotides, the CDR3 is TGTGCCAGCAGTCGGGAGAGAGGACAGCCCCAGCATTTT. The entire variable domain, with the rest obtained from reference TRBV11-2 and TRBJ1-5, is as follows: EAGVAQSPRYKIIEKRQSVAFWCNPISGHATLYWYQQILGQGPKLLIQFQNNGVVDDSQLPKDRFSAERLKGVDSTLKIQPAKLEDSAVYLCASSRERGQPQHFGDGTRLSIL.

This chain joins TRBV27 and TRBJ2-1, with 7 nucleotides matching TRBD2. Germline CDR1 and CDR2: MNHEY and SMNVEV (reference sequence). The CDR3 length is 15 residues. V lost 5 bases and J lost 4; bases outside the gene matches: 8. The chain's CDR3 is CASSEEGTKYNEQFF. CDR3 DNA sequence: TGTGCCAGCAGTGAAGAAGGGACTAAATACAATGAGCAGTTCTTC.

The J gene is TRBJ2-2, the V gene TRBV6-4; TRBD2 agrees at 9 bases. This CDR3 region has 15 residues. CDR1 and CDR2 (germline): MRHNA, SNTAGT. J was trimmed by 5 bases and V by 5 bases; bases with no gene match: 6. The CDR3 DNA reads as TGTGCCAGCAGTCCGGGACTAGCCAGTACCGGGGAGCTGTTTTTT. Its protein product is CASSPGLASTGELFF.

This chain joins TRBV2 and TRBJ2-6, with unresolved D. Germline-derived CDR1 and CDR2 are SNHLY and FYNNEI. V lost 4 bases and J lost 2, with 6 bases in between. The CDR3 has 14 amino acids. The CDR3 region has the DNA TGTGCCAGCAGTGTAAGTGCTGGGGCCAACGTCCTGACTTTC. This gives the protein CASSVSAGANVLTF. The whole variable domain, filled in from reference TRBV2 and TRBJ2-6, reads EPEVTQTPSHQVTQMGQEVILRCVPISNHLYFYWYRQILGQKVEFLVSFYNNEISEKSEIFDDQFSVERPDGSNFTLKIRSTKLEDSAMYFCASSVSAGANVLTFGAGSRLTVL.

The chain is built from TRBV5-1 and TRBJ2-2; D is unclear. CDR1 and CDR2 from the germline V gene are SGHRS and YFSETQ. CDR3 length: 16 amino acids. V was clipped by 0 bases and J by 4 bases, with 13 bases between them. The CDR3 DNA follows: TGCGCCAGCAGCTTGGCGGGTCAGCTACCCACCGGGGAGCTGTTTTTT. Amino acids: CASSLAGQLPTGELFF.

This rearrangement joins TRBV7-7 to TRBJ1-3; 7 bases agree with TRBD1. Germline CDR1 SSHAT, CDR2 FNYEAQ (reference sequence). The V segment lost 5 bases and the J segment 0 bases; nucleotides outside the gene matches: 7. This CDR3 region has 16 residues. CDR3 sequence reads: CASSKGTALSGNTIYF. The CDR3 DNA reads as TGTGCCAGCAGCAAAGGGACAGCGCTCTCTGGAAACACCATATATTTT.

V is TRBV4-1 and J is TRBJ2-1, with D perhaps being TRBD1 or TRBD2 (5 bases each). CDR3 length: 12 amino acids. CDR1 is MGHRA and CDR2 is YSYEKL in the germline V gene. V was shortened by 3 bases and J by 5 bases, with 5 bases between the two germline ends. CDR3 sequence: CASSQGDNEQFF. The CDR3 DNA sequence: TGCGCCAGCAGCCAGGGGGACAATGAGCAGTTCTTC.

CDR3 DNA: TGTGCCAGCGCTAAATGGATGGTTCTAGCCGGCACAGATACGCAGTATTTT. Amino acid sequence: CASAKWMVLAGTDTQYF. The chain has TRBV5-6 and TRBJ2-3; maybe TRBD2 (5 bases). The CDR3 totals 17 residues. The V and J ends lost 7 bases and 1 base respectively, with 22 bases between them. CDR1 and CDR2 (germline): SGHDT, YYEEEE.

The V gene is TRBV6-5, the J gene TRBJ2-1, with D uncertain. The CDR3 is 16 residues long. The germline CDR1 and CDR2 sequences are MNHEY and SVGAGI. Between the trimmed V and J ends, which lost 0 bases and 0 bases, there was a span of 9 bases. The CDR3 sequence: CASSYSTLSSYNEQFF. Here the CDR3 DNA reads TGTGCCAGCAGTTACTCGACCCTGAGCTCCTACAATGAGCAGTTCTTC.

The chain links TRBV5-1 to TRBJ2-6; D unclear. Germline-derived CDR1 and CDR2 are SGHRS and YFSETQ. Trimming pared 1 base from V and 0 bases from J, leaving 11 bases between. The CDR3 runs to 17 residues. The CDR3 is CASSLLPVLSGANVLTF. The CDR3 DNA reads TGCGCCAGCAGCTTGCTTCCAGTCCTCTCTGGGGCCAACGTCCTGACTTTC.

The rearrangement joins TRBV6-5 to TRBJ2-5; D might be TRBD2 (5 bases). Germline V gene sequence: CDR1 MNHEY, CDR2 SVGAGI. Trimming took off 7 bases at V and 0 bases at J, with 15 bases between the two ends. The CDR3 is 15 residues long. CDR3 DNA: TGTGCCAGCACGGATAGTATGAGGGACCAAGAGACCCAGTACTTC. It yields the protein CASTDSMRDQETQYF.

CDR3 sequence reads: CASSHPGLAGSEQFF. As DNA, the CDR3 is TGTGCCAGCAGTCATCCGGGACTAGCGGGTTCTGAGCAGTTCTTC. The chain is built from TRBV27 and TRBJ2-1, with TRBD2 matching over 12 bases. This CDR3 comprises 15 residues. V lost 5 bases to trimming and J lost 9 bases; unmatched junction nucleotides: 8. The germline V gene encodes CDR1 MNHEY and CDR2 SMNVEV (reference sequence).

This clone turned up a few times. The chain recombines TRBV25-1 with TRBJ2-1; 8 nucleotides align to TRBD1. The CDR3 runs to 16 residues. Germline CDR1 reads MGHDK; CDR2 reads SYGVNS. Germline trimming cut 4 bases from V and 2 bases from J; bases unmatched to any gene: 7. CDR3 DNA sequence: TGTGCCAGCAGTGTGACAGGGGATCTACCCTACAATGAGCAGTTCTTC. This translates into CASSVTGDLPYNEQFF. The variable domain in full, with the rest retrieved from reference TRBV25-1 and TRBJ2-1, is EADIYQTPRYLVIGTGKKITLECSQTMGHDKMYWYQQDPGMELHLIHYSYGVNSTEKGDLSSESTVSRIRTEHFPLTLESARPSHTSQYLCASSVTGDLPYNEQFFGPGTRLTVL.

The V call is TRBV6-5, the J call TRBJ2-7, with no clear D. Per the germline V gene, CDR1 is MNHEY and CDR2 is SVGAGI. This CDR3 is built from 15 residues. V was cut by 5 bases and J by 5 bases, with 19 bases left in between. CDR3: CASSHFGAGENEQYF. The CDR3 DNA reads as TGTGCCAGCAGTCACTTTGGCGCAGGTGAAAACGAGCAGTACTTC.

The rearrangement uses TRBV28 and TRBJ1-4; no clear D. V lost 7 bases and J lost 2, with 5 bases in between. The CDR3 length is 12 residues. Germline CDR1 is MDHEN and CDR2 is SYDVKM. DNA of the CDR3: TGTGCCAGCAAGAAGACTAATGAAAAACTGTTTTTT. This codes for CASKKTNEKLFF. The variable domain in full, with the rest retrieved from reference TRBV28 and TRBJ1-4, is DVKVTQSSRYLVKRTGEKVFLECVQDMDHENMFWYRQDPGLGLRLIYFSYDVKMKEKGDIPEGYSVSREKKERFSLILESASTNQTSMYLCASKKTNEKLFFGSGTQLSVL.

The V gene is TRBV5-1, the J gene TRBJ2-2; TRBD2 matches 11 bases. With V trimmed by 1 base and J by 6 bases, 8 bases remained unmatched. In germline, CDR1 is SGHRS, CDR2 YFSETQ. The CDR3 totals 17 residues. DNA of the CDR3: TGCGCCAGCAGCTTGTCCCTAGCGGGAGGTTCGCCCGGGGAGCTGTTTTTT. Protein product: CASSLSLAGGSPGELFF.

The chain has TRBV19 and TRBJ2-7; 8 nucleotides match TRBD2. Trimming took 0 bases from V and 5 from J; bases not matched to a gene: 6. Germline V gives CDR1 LNHDA, CDR2 SQIVND (reference sequence). This CDR3 comprises 15 residues. CDR3: CASSIDLGLADEQYF. In DNA, the CDR3 is TGTGCCAGTAGTATAGATCTCGGACTAGCAGACGAGCAGTACTTC.

The rearrangement links TRBV25-1 to TRBJ1-1, with 11 bases lining up with TRBD1. This CDR3 is 13 amino acids long. V was pared by 7 bases and J by 7 bases, with 5 bases of the junction left unmatched. From germline, CDR1 is MGHDK and CDR2 SYGVNS. The CDR3 coding sequence is TGTGCCAGCACCGGACAGGGGGCGGGTGAAGCTTTCTTT. This translates into CASTGQGAGEAFF.

The chain links TRBV7-9 to TRBJ1-1; no firm D call. V shed 7 bases and J shed 1 base, with 10 bases lying between them. Per germline, CDR1 SEHNR and CDR2 FQNEAQ (reference sequence). The CDR3 runs 13 residues. CDR3 in amino acids: CASTSTANTEAFF. CDR3 DNA: TGTGCCAGCACCAGTACTGCGAACACTGAAGCTTTCTTT.

The chain combines TRBV4-3 with TRBJ2-3, with 9 bases aligning to TRBD2. Germline lookup yields CDR1 LGHNA and CDR2 YSLEER. The CDR3 is 16 residues long. The junction had 4 bases not matched to a gene; V was cut back by 1 base and J by 2 bases. CDR3 coding DNA: TGCGCCAGCAGCCAAGGTCCTAGCGGGAACACAGATACGCAGTATTTT. Protein: CASSQGPSGNTDTQYF.

In the case of this clone: Other DNA sequences of this sample code for an identical CDR3. V gene TRBV5-1 combines with J gene TRBJ2-5, with a possible D match to TRBD1 (5 bases). Trimming left V 0 bases short and J 0 bases short, with 6 bases between. Germline V gene data show CDR1 as SGHRS and CDR2 as YFSETQ. The CDR3 has 14 residues. DNA of the CDR3: TGCGCCAGCAGCTTGGGACAGAACCAAGAGACCCAGTACTTC. It is translated as CASSLGQNQETQYF.